This T cell receptor (beta chain) was retrieved from a study of blood T cells in healthy people across ages. Findings of the study overall: Among long-lived donors, naive CD4+ cells were more numerous and diversity higher than in aged donors. Significant beta diversity loss was already apparent by age roughly 43, declining roughly linearly. One million T cells yielded diversity estimates that were considered underestimates. For the donors, CMV status was unknown and possibly confounded expanded clonotype changes.

The use of a sample-barcoded 5' primer and a J-beta primer mix characterized a second PCR of roughly 6 to 11 cycles. TCRdb analysed the 5' RACE reads with MiXCR anew, one entry per CDR3 protein. The sample includes roughly 1.7 million distinct CDR3 sequences, roughly 32% seen only once; the top ten take about 10%. In this sample, this clonotype turned up a few times. Its specificity is unknown. The sequence came from a woman aged 30 to 39 in good health. The material sequenced was blood.

The CDR3 loop is CASSYSEGMYQPQHF. CDR3 sequence (DNA): TGTGCCAGCAGTTACTCTGAGGGAATGTATCAGCCCCAGCATTTT. This chain links TRBV6-6 with TRBJ1-5; D ambiguous. The germline gives CDR1 MNHNY, CDR2 SVGAGI (reference sequence). This CDR3 spans 15 amino acids. V was shortened by 0 bases and J by 5 bases, with 11 bases between the two germline ends.